Sequencing of this T cell receptor beta chain was carried out in a study of shared clonotypes between healthy human individuals. Looking at the study overall: The cohort had two women and a few men, ages 18 to 49. Each donor had three CD4 naive, three CD4 memory, two CD8 naive and one CD8 memory plate.

Every subset's genomic DNA went evenly onto several immunoSEQ plates. Profiling relied on immunoSEQ multiplex PCR, and the TCRdb table lists in-frame clones only, not all of them. The top ten clones hold 0.52% of a sample with about 1.1 million clones, 75% to 80% of them seen once. The germline gives CDR1 SGHRS, CDR2 YFSETQ. This CDR3 is built from 16 residues. V was clipped by 1 base and J by 4 bases, with 17 bases between them. Study-level points and caveats: The study sampled only blood, and tissue repertoires likely differ.

For this clone: Its antigen remains unknown.

Sequenced: memory CD4+ T cells from PBMCs. The subset was: CD45RA-negative fraction. V gene TRBV5-1 combines with J gene TRBJ2-5; D perhaps matches TRBD2 (5 bases). The clonotype was recovered from a man aged 18 to 35 in good health. Some clones in this sample may be carry-over from other donors' samples. The CDR3, as DNA: TGCGCCAGCAGCTTGTCCGGAGCGGTTTCTGGAGAGACCCAGTACTTC. Encoded protein: CASSLSGAVSGETQYF.